This T cell receptor beta chain was sequenced during a study of vaccination and CD4 T cells after COVID-19. Study details: Four females and six males made up the convalescents, with two Hispanic. Stimulation of the cells used overlapping spike peptide pools from SARS-CoV-2 and from the common cold coronaviruses HCoV-NL63, HCoV-OC43 and HCoV-229E. Cultures designated as controls were supplied with a CEFX pool, an HIV-1 Nef pool, or no peptide.

Remarks on this clonotype: Antigen: not known.

Treatment specified: approximately nine-day PBMC culture with coronavirus spike peptide pools or control peptides (ViraFEST assay). Cells received half-medium changes with fresh IL-2 medium on days 3 and 7. Cultured CD4+ T cell DNA was sequenced using the Oncomine TCR Beta short-read assay. TCRdb re-derived calls from the PCR reads in MiXCR, one entry per CDR3 protein. Of about 20,000 distinct CDR3 sequences in the sample, 65% to 80% were seen once. The CDR3 spans 13 residues. Germline CDR1 and CDR2: SNHLY and FYNNEI. Trimming pared 7 bases from V and 1 base from J, leaving 9 bases between. This TCR derives from a human donor who received a COVID-19 vaccine. V and J are TRBV2 and TRBJ2-3; no clear D gene. The input for sequencing was CD4+ T cells from blood, cultured in vitro, taken after SARS-CoV-2 vaccination. As DNA, the CDR3 is TGTGCCAGCATTCCCGGCGGCACAGATACGCAGTATTTT. Translated: CASIPGGTDTQYF. Combining the CDR3 with reference TRBV2 and TRBJ2-3 gives the whole variable domain EPEVTQTPSHQVTQMGQEVILRCVPISNHLYFYWYRQILGQKVEFLVSFYNNEISEKSEIFDDQFSVERPDGSNFTLKIRSTKLEDSAMYFCASIPGGTDTQYFGPGTRLTVL.